Presented here are 25 T cell receptor beta chains from one specimen sequenced in a study of T cell changes during pregnancy in multiple sclerosis. Repertoires were generated with immunoSEQ multiplex PCR, while TCRdb's copy carries only in-frame clones and drops some. The sample lists 85,000 to 95,000 clones; about nine tenths were seen once. The specimen was peripheral blood, collected after pregnancy. Receptors originate from a female donor in good health, enrolled as a control in a pregnancy study.

This chain links TRBV19 with TRBJ2-7; 8 nucleotides align to TRBD2. V gave up 3 bases and J gave up 4 bases; unmatched junction bases: 5. There are 14 residues in the CDR3. Per the germline V gene, CDR1 is LNHDA and CDR2 is SQIVND (reference sequence). CDR3 residues: CASSIGGGPYEQYF. CDR3 nucleotide sequence: TGTGCCAGTAGTATCGGCGGGGGGCCTTACGAGCAGTACTTC.

The rearrangement uses TRBV5-6 and TRBJ1-2; TRBD1 matches at 7 bases. Germline-derived CDR1 and CDR2 are SGHDT and YYEEEE. This CDR3 has 15 residues. Trimming at V came to 4 bases and at J to 0 bases, leaving 6 bases not matched to a gene. The CDR3 nucleotides are TGTGCCAGCAGCGCACAGGGGACTTCTAACTATGGCTACACCTTC. Translation: CASSAQGTSNYGYTF. Looking up the rest from reference TRBV5-6 and TRBJ1-2 gives the full variable domain: DAGVTQSPTHLIKTRGQQVTLRCSPKSGHDTVSWYQQALGQGPQFIFQYYEEEERQRGNFPDRFSGHQFPNYSSELNVNALLLGDSALYLCASSAQGTSNYGYTFGSGTRLTVV.

The chain combines TRBV19 with TRBJ2-7, with D possibly TRBD2 on 6 matching bases. There are 14 residues in the CDR3. Germline lookup yields CDR1 LNHDA and CDR2 SQIVND (reference sequence). V was pared by 6 bases and J by 0 bases, with 12 bases between. This CDR3 is CASSPGSNSYEQYF. As DNA, the CDR3 is TGTGCCAGTAGCCCCGGGAGCAACTCCTACGAGCAGTACTTC.

The V and J genes are TRBV7-2 and TRBJ2-7; 8 nucleotides match TRBD1. The germline CDR1 and CDR2 sequences are SGHTA and FQGNSA. The CDR3 extends over 15 amino acids. V lost 5 bases and J lost 0; bases outside the gene matches: 6. In DNA form, the CDR3 reads TGTGCCAGCAGCCGGGGACAGGCGAGCTCCTACGAGCAGTACTTC. Translated: CASSRGQASSYEQYF.

The chain combines TRBV4-1 with TRBJ2-5, with D perhaps TRBD2 (5 bases). Per the germline V gene, CDR1 is MGHRA and CDR2 is YSYEKL. The CDR3 loop spans 13 amino acids. V was cut by 1 base and J by 5 bases, with 8 bases left in between. CDR3 protein: CASSQVSGETQYF. Here the CDR3 DNA reads TGCGCCAGCAGCCAAGTATCGGGGGAGACCCAGTACTTC.

The chain carries TRBV27 and TRBJ1-1; TRBD1 agrees at 9 bases. The germline V gene has CDR1 MNHEY and CDR2 SMNVEV (reference sequence). V was pared by 4 bases and J by 4 bases, with 10 bases of the junction left unmatched. The CDR3 has 16 amino acids. The CDR3 protein is CASSWGIPGQGTEAFF. Written as DNA, the CDR3 is TGTGCCAGCAGTTGGGGGATTCCGGGACAGGGCACTGAAGCTTTCTTT.

V gene TRBV11-2 combines with J gene TRBJ2-7, with D uncertain. CDR1 is SGHAT, CDR2 FQNNGV, per germline. The CDR3 length is 13 residues. Between the trimmed V and J ends, which lost 3 bases and 0 bases, there was a span of 6 bases. The CDR3 nucleotides are TGTGCCAGCAGCTTCTCTGTCTCCTACGAGCAGTACTTC. This encodes CASSFSVSYEQYF.

This clone was detected only once. The rearrangement joins TRBV19 to TRBJ2-1; 14 bases are shared with TRBD2. The germline CDR1 and CDR2 sequences are LNHDA and SQIVND (reference sequence). The CDR3 extends over 13 amino acids. Trimming cost V 8 bases and J 6 bases; bases outside gene matches: 0. The DNA for the CDR3 is TGTGCCAGTGGACTAGCGGGGGGCAATGAGCAGTTCTTC. Translating gives CASGLAGGNEQFF.

V usage is TRBV30 and J usage is TRBJ1-6, with a possible D match to TRBD1 (6 bases). The CDR3 consists of 14 residues. Trimming cost V 2 bases and J 6 bases, with 11 bases left between them. The germline gives CDR1 GTSNPN, CDR2 SVGIG (reference sequence). In DNA form, the CDR3 reads TGTGCCTGGAGTCCACAGGGATTTAATTCACCCCTCCACTTT. This codes for CAWSPQGFNSPLHF.

This clone was counted a few times. This chain links TRBV30 with TRBJ1-5, with D unresolved. The CDR3 sequence is 13 residues long. The V end was cut by 4 bases, the J end by 0 bases, with 7 bases between. Germline values: CDR1 GTSNPN, CDR2 SVGIG (reference sequence). The CDR3 nucleotides are TGTGCCTGGACCGGGGATAGCAATCAGCCCCAGCATTTT. This sequence encodes CAWTGDSNQPQHF.

The chain recombines TRBV28 with TRBJ1-4; D uncertain. V was trimmed by 9 bases and J by 5 bases, leaving 16 bases between them. CDR3 length equals 14 residues. The germline V gene has CDR1 MDHEN and CDR2 SYDVKM. The CDR3 here is CASSAGHSNEKLFF. The CDR3 DNA reads as TGTGCCAGTTCCGCGGGCCACTCGAATGAAAAACTGTTTTTT.

This chain joins TRBV2 and TRBJ1-1, with TRBD1 matching 7 bases. The CDR3 is made up of 13 amino acids. The V segment lost 6 bases and the J segment 4 bases; nucleotides outside the gene matches: 5. Germline loops: CDR1 SNHLY, CDR2 FYNNEI. CDR3 sequence reads: CASSGQASTEAFF. The DNA of the CDR3 is TGTGCCAGCAGCGGACAGGCCAGCACTGAAGCTTTCTTT. Looking up the rest from reference TRBV2 and TRBJ1-1 gives the full variable domain: EPEVTQTPSHQVTQMGQEVILRCVPISNHLYFYWYRQILGQKVEFLVSFYNNEISEKSEIFDDQFSVERPDGSNFTLKIRSTKLEDSAMYFCASSGQASTEAFFGQGTRLTVV.

The chain recombines TRBV7-2 with TRBJ1-5, with 8 bases that match TRBD1. In germline, CDR1 is SGHTA, CDR2 FQGNSA. The CDR3 covers 14 residues. J was trimmed by 3 bases and V by 4 bases; bases with no gene match: 2. This chain's CDR3 is CASSYQGANQPQHF. DNA for the CDR3: TGTGCCAGCAGCTATCAGGGGGCCAATCAGCCCCAGCATTTT. Complete variable domain (other parts from reference TRBV7-2 and TRBJ1-5): GAGVSQSPSNKVTEKGKDVELRCDPISGHTALYWYRQSLGQGLEFLIYFQGNSAPDKSGLPSDRFSAERTGGSVSTLTIQRTQQEDSAVYLCASSYQGANQPQHFGDGTRLSIL.

Note on this clone: Lacking the conserved final phenylalanine or tryptophan, this CDR3 likely reflects a read error. It is unclear where the CDR3 begins or ends on the DNA, so no DNA is shown, and the CDR3 is as TCRdb lists it. This chain connects TRBV19 to TRBJ2-3; the table gives TRBD1 as D, unverified against the DNA. Germline V gene data show CDR1 as LNHDA and CDR2 as SQIVND (reference sequence). The CDR3 comprises 10 residues, both ends counted. CDR3 in amino acids: CASSIGGTVC.

The gene calls are TRBV6-1 and TRBJ2-3; D gene uncertain. The V end was cut by 4 bases, the J end by 2 bases, with 10 bases between. The CDR3 is made up of 14 amino acids. CDR1 MNHNS and CDR2 SASEGT come from the germline V gene. The CDR3 bases are TGTGCCAGCAGTGTAAGTTCCTACACAGATACGCAGTATTTT. Translated, it gives CASSVSSYTDTQYF.

This clone has a single count. This chain uses TRBV6-6 with TRBJ1-4, with a weak D call TRBD1 (5 bases). Germline lookup yields CDR1 MNHNY and CDR2 SVGAGI (reference sequence). This CDR3 has 15 amino acids. V was clipped by 7 bases and J by 3 bases, with 15 bases between them. CDR3 amino acids: CASKRGGPSNEKLFF. CDR3 DNA: TGTGCCAGCAAGCGGGGGGGTCCGTCTAATGAAAAACTGTTTTTT.

The chain combines TRBV5-6 with TRBJ1-1, with D unclear. Germline V gives CDR1 SGHDT, CDR2 YYEEEE. This CDR3 has 13 amino acids. With 1 base removed from V and 6 bases from J, the gap between germline ends came to 10 bases. CDR3 amino acids: CASSLRVGAEAFF. The CDR3 nucleotides read TGTGCCAGCAGCTTGAGGGTCGGGGCTGAAGCTTTCTTT.

The chain uses TRBV7-2 and TRBJ1-2; 7 bases line up with TRBD1. Germline V lookup: CDR1 SGHTA, CDR2 FQGNSA. The CDR3 length is 14 residues. V dropped 1 base and J dropped 6; count of bases not matched to a gene: 5. The CDR3 sequence: CASSLGGTVNGYTF. The CDR3 DNA follows: TGTGCCAGCAGCTTAGGGGGGACAGTCAATGGCTACACCTTC.

The V gene is TRBV7-8, the J gene TRBJ1-5; D gene uncertain. In germline, CDR1 is SGHVS, CDR2 FQNEAQ. V was pared by 5 bases and J by 3 bases, with 5 bases between. The CDR3 sequence is 12 residues long. CDR3 residues: CASSPNNQPQHF. The CDR3 DNA follows: TGTGCCAGCAGCCCCAACAATCAGCCCCAGCATTTT.

The genes are TRBV4-2 and TRBJ2-5; TRBD1 is a possible D gene (6 bases). V dropped 1 base and J dropped 4 bases, with 13 bases sitting between them. CDR1 is LGHNA, CDR2 YNFKEQ, per germline. The CDR3 spans 15 residues. The CDR3 loop is CASSQADSLPETQYF. CDR3 DNA: TGTGCCAGCAGCCAAGCGGACAGTTTACCAGAGACCCAGTACTTC.

The chain uses TRBV7-8 and TRBJ2-1, with 11 nucleotides matching TRBD2. CDR1 SGHVS and CDR2 FQNEAQ come from the germline V gene. The trim removed 7 bases at V and 6 bases at J, leaving 11 bases unmatched. This CDR3 has 16 residues. For the CDR3, the DNA is TGTGCCAGCAACCCCAGATTTAGCGGGGGGGGCAATGAGCAGTTCTTC. Translation: CASNPRFSGGGNEQFF.

The chain combines TRBV4-1 with TRBJ1-2; D is perhaps TRBD1 (5 bases). There are 15 residues in the CDR3. Germline V gene sequence: CDR1 MGHRA, CDR2 YSYEKL. Trimming removed 2 bases at V and 8 bases at J, with 18 bases between. CDR3 in DNA: TGCGCCAGCAGCCAAAGGGGAGGGGTCAAACGGGGCTACACCTTC. Residues: CASSQRGGVKRGYTF.

Comment on this clone: This same CDR3 is encoded by further DNA sequences in the sample. The chain combines TRBV7-2 with TRBJ2-7; a possible D gene is TRBD1 (5 bases). The CDR3 has 13 amino acids. V lost 1 base and J lost 3, with 7 bases in between. CDR1 and CDR2 from the germline V gene are SGHTA and FQGNSA. The CDR3 DNA sequence: TGTGCCAGCAGCTTAGAAGACAGCTACGAGCAGTACTTC. It codes for CASSLEDSYEQYF.

This clone showed up just once. The CDR3 sequence is CASSDLLWADGTYEQYF. The CDR3 region has the DNA TGTGCCAGCAGCGATCTGCTGTGGGCGGACGGGACCTACGAGCAGTACTTC. The V gene is TRBV11-2, the J gene TRBJ2-7; D might be TRBD2 (5 bases). Germline loops: CDR1 SGHAT, CDR2 FQNNGV. The CDR3 totals 17 residues. V lost 5 bases and J 2 bases, leaving 22 bases between the germline ends.

This clone showed up just a few times. The gene calls are TRBV4-3 and TRBJ1-1, with D possibly TRBD1 on 5 matching bases. This CDR3 has 15 residues. V dropped 1 base and J dropped 4 bases, with 13 bases sitting between them. CDR1 is LGHNA and CDR2 is YSLEER in the germline V gene. The CDR3 sequence: CASSQGRGEGTEAFF. DNA for the CDR3: TGCGCCAGCAGCCAAGGGAGGGGAGAGGGCACTGAAGCTTTCTTT.